Below, one T cell receptor (beta chain) is given with its context. The antigen remains undetermined. This sample is drawn from a study of cytomegalovirus exposure and HLA in healthy donors. The study's findings and limits: Subsequent analysis showed first-cohort TCR clusters tending to co-occur in some 120 validation repertoires. Some public TCRs appeared in many individuals, while most sequences were rare. Reports indicated that the classifier achieved high specificity and sensitivity in diagnosing cytomegalovirus status.

Separate from the 666-subject first cohort, the roughly 120-subject validation cohort was the one that the donors belonged to. The V gene's germline CDR1 is LNHDA and CDR2 SQIVND (reference sequence). The V end was cut by 7 bases, the J end by 4 bases, with 10 bases between. The CDR3 totals 12 residues. This table comes from immunoSEQ multiplex PCR, and its TCRdb copy is limited to in-frame clones, with some not included. The sample lists 100,000 or so clones, approximately 90% occurring once. This sequence joins TRBV19 and TRBJ1-2; a possible D gene is TRBD1 (5 bases). This clonotype originated in a woman between 18 and 29 years old in good health and CMV-seropositive. Source material: PBMCs. CDR3 sequence (DNA): TGTGCCAGTAAGGGGTACGGCTATGGCTACACCTTC. Protein: CASKGYGYGYTF.